Presented here are 8 T cell receptor beta chains from one specimen sequenced in a study of vaccination effects on CD4 cells after COVID-19. Antigen-specific CD4+ T cells expanded by the ViraFEST assay with viral peptide pools were then sequenced. Cells that had been cultured for approximately ten days were the source of isolated CD4+ T cells. These receptors are not linked to any known antigen. Sequencing was performed with immunoSEQ multiplex PCR; in TCRdb, only in-frame clones are kept and a portion is missing. Among about 79,000 clones listed, around 74% were seen once. This specimen was CD4+ T cells from PBMCs cultured with HCoV-229E spike peptides, taken before COVID-19 vaccination. The receptors derive from a human donor who received a COVID-19 vaccine.

V is TRBV4-3 and J is TRBJ1-2; D uncertain. V was clipped by 1 base and J by 3 bases, with 12 bases between them. The CDR3 contains 15 residues. Germline V gene lookup returns CDR1 LGHNA and CDR2 YSLEER. The CDR3 bases are TGCGCCAGCAGCCAAGGGGTGGCCGGATACTATGGCTACACCTTC. Protein: CASSQGVAGYYGYTF.

This clone was picked up one time. The V call is TRBV28, the J call TRBJ2-5; 9 bases are shared with TRBD2. This CDR3 has 16 residues. After removal of 6 bases from V and 3 bases from J, the junction contained 11 bases not matched to a gene. Germline lookup yields CDR1 MDHEN and CDR2 SYDVKM. The CDR3 here is CASSGRKGGGEETQYF. DNA of the CDR3: TGTGCCAGCAGCGGTCGGAAGGGCGGGGGGGAAGAGACCCAGTACTTC.

J is TRBJ1-1 and V is TRBV6-5, with D unresolved. CDR1 MNHEY and CDR2 SVGAGI come from the germline V gene. The V and J ends lost 8 bases and 0 bases respectively, with 13 bases between them. The CDR3 runs to 14 residues. CDR3 in DNA: TGTGCCAGCTGGACGGACGGGATGAACACTGAAGCTTTCTTT. Translation gives CASWTDGMNTEAFF.

Only a few counts were recorded for this clone. The CDR3 reads CATSDPQGQTGNTGELFF. The CDR3 DNA is TGTGCCACCAGTGATCCCCAAGGTCAGACAGGGAACACCGGGGAGCTGTTTTTT. The chain uses TRBV24-1 and TRBJ2-2, with D possibly TRBD1 on 6 matching bases. The CDR3 length is 18 residues. Trimming pared 3 bases from V and 1 base from J, leaving 17 bases between. Germline values: CDR1 KGHDR, CDR2 SFDVKD.

The chain carries TRBV6-5 and TRBJ2-5; D possibly corresponds to TRBD2 (7 bases). The germline CDR1 and CDR2 sequences are MNHEY and SVGAGI. V lost 8 bases to trimming and J lost 4 bases, with 14 bases between them. The CDR3 totals 13 residues. The CDR3 protein is CASGRGAGETQYF. The DNA of the CDR3 is TGTGCCAGCGGCCGGGGGGCCGGAGAGACCCAGTACTTC.

The J gene is TRBJ1-2, the V gene TRBV19, with unresolved D. The CDR3 totals 12 residues. Trimming left V 3 bases short and J 4 bases short, with 6 bases between. Germline V gene data show CDR1 as LNHDA and CDR2 as SQIVND (reference sequence). The CDR3 sequence: CASSISPYGYTF. The CDR3 nucleotides are TGTGCCAGTAGTATCAGCCCCTATGGCTACACCTTC.

V gene TRBV21-1 combines with J gene TRBJ2-5; TRBD1 is the table's D call, not checked against the DNA. TRBV21-1 is labeled a pseudogene. The CDR3 is 16 residues long. The CDR3 spells CASSAYRDRGRETQYF. In nucleotides, the CDR3 is TGTGCCAGCAGCGCTTACCGGGACAGGGGACGAGAGACCCAGTACTTC.

CDR3 bases: TGCGCCAGCAGCCAAGACAGGGCGAGTAACTATGGCTACACCTTC. Protein: CASSQDRASNYGYTF. This chain joins TRBV4-3 and TRBJ1-2; maybe TRBD1 (5 bases). CDR1 and CDR2 (germline): LGHNA, YSLEER. The CDR3 has 15 residues. V lost 0 bases and J 1 base, leaving 9 bases between the germline ends.